These T cell receptor beta chains were read from a single sample in a study of T cells in Graves' hyperthyroidism and ophthalmopathy. MiXCR, run by TCRdb on the multiplex PCR reads, gives a single entry per CDR3 protein. The sample contains 300,000 to 450,000 distinct CDR3 sequences, over 10% of which appear only once. The specimen was blood. These receptor sequences come from a woman aged 18-35 years with Graves' hyperthyroidism. Both conserved end residues are part of each CDR3. D genes are given only for firm matches. Size is omitted from some rows. Given values are once, few, many or a class for expanded clones.

V	J	D	size	CDR3	DNA
TRBV28	TRBJ1-5	.	many	CASSTRGKPQHF	TGTGCCAGCAGTACCAGGGGAAAGCCCCAGCATTTT
TRBV28	TRBJ1-1	.	many	CASSLGVGTEAFF	TGTGCCAGCAGTTTAGGAGTGGGCACTGAAGCTTTCTTT
TRBV7-9	TRBJ2-1	TRBD2	.	CASSLMGLAGRDEQFF	TGTGCCAGCAGCTTAATGGGACTAGCGGGACGCGATGAGCAGTTCTTC
TRBV3-1	TRBJ1-2	.	many	CASREGNGYTF	TGTGCCAGCAGGGAGGGGAACGGCTACACCTTC
TRBV20-1	TRBJ1-5	TRBD1	.	CSAGPGQGAVGQPQHF	TGCAGTGCTGGGCCGGGACAGGGGGCGGTAGGGCAGCCCCAGCATTTT
TRBV10-3	TRBJ1-1	.	many	CAISGGHKNTEAFF	TGTGCCATCAGTGGGGGACATAAGAACACTGAAGCTTTCTTT
TRBV12-3/TRBV12-4	TRBJ2-2	.	many	CASSLAGEPAGELFF	TGTGCCAGCAGTTTAGCGGGAGAGCCCGCCGGGGAGCTGTTTTTT
TRBV20-1	TRBJ2-7	TRBD2	few	CSARDPSGSSYEQYF	TGCAGTGCTAGAGATCCTAGCGGGAGCTCCTACGAGCAGTACTTC
TRBV4-1	TRBJ2-7	.	.	CASSHRTAYEQYF	TGCGCCAGCAGCCACAGGACAGCATACGAGCAGTACTTC
TRBV20-1	TRBJ2-3	.	many	CSARAVTTYTQYF	TGCAGTGCGCGGGCAGTAACTACCTATACGCAGTATTTT
TRBV6-2/TRBV6-3	TRBJ2-7	.	many	CASRKTGTSYEQYF	TGTGCCAGCAGAAAAACCGGGACCTCCTACGAGCAGTACTTC
TRBV7-9	TRBJ2-3	.	many	CASRRADTQYF	TGTGCCAGCAGGAGGGCAGATACGCAGTATTTT
TRBV25-1	TRBJ2-1	.	.	CASSDPTLAGEQFF	TGTGCCAGCAGCGATCCCACGCTTGCGGGTGAGCAGTTCTTC
TRBV19	TRBJ2-4	.	.	CASSTGLMNGVNIQYF	TGTGCCAGTAGTACCGGGTTGATGAACGGGGTAAACATTCAGTACTTC
TRBV9	TRBJ2-7	TRBD1	.	CASSVGDRAHEQYF	TGTGCCAGCAGCGTAGGGGACAGGGCCCACGAGCAGTACTTC
TRBV11-1	TRBJ2-7	.	many	CASSSLKGPPAKQYF	TGTGCCAGCAGCTCCCTAAAGGGCCCCCCGGCTAAGCAGTACTTC
TRBV9	TRBJ2-5	.	many	CASSVVGGPQETQYF	TGTGCCAGCAGCGTAGTGGGGGGGCCCCAAGAGACCCAGTACTTC
TRBV19	TRBJ2-6	.	.	CASSIASGFSGANVLTF	TGTGCCAGTAGTATAGCATCAGGCTTCTCTGGGGCCAACGTCCTGACTTTC
TRBV2	TRBJ1-5	TRBD1	many	CASSGQGPQHF	TGTGCCAGCAGTGGACAGGGTCCCCAGCATTTT
TRBV6-1	TRBJ1-4	.	.	CASSYLGGGEEKLFF	TGTGCCAGCAGTTACCTGGGCGGGGGTGAGGAAAAACTGTTTTTT
TRBV20-1	TRBJ2-3	TRBD1	few	CSALVLDRGGTDTQYF	TGCAGTGCCCTAGTACTGGACAGGGGAGGTACAGATACGCAGTATTTT
TRBV19	TRBJ1-6	.	.	CASSDNGSQNSPLHF	TGTGCCAGTAGTGATAACGGGAGCCAGAATTCACCCCTCCACTTT
TRBV10-1	TRBJ2-3	.	many	CASSSDSWDTQYF	TGCGCCAGCAGTTCAGATTCCTGGGATACGCAGTATTTT
TRBV6-1	TRBJ1-5	.	many	CASSEWGRGGGNQPQHF	TGTGCCAGCAGTGAATGGGGCCGGGGGGGCGGAAATCAGCCCCAGCATTTT
TRBV28	TRBJ2-7	TRBD2	many	CASSLPGTSGRGIYEQYF	TGTGCCAGCAGTCTCCCCGGGACTAGCGGGAGGGGGATCTACGAGCAGTACTTC
TRBV4-1	TRBJ1-4	.	.	CASSRLGGVGEKLFF	TGCGCCAGCAGCCGTCTCGGGGGAGTGGGCGAAAAACTGTTTTTT
TRBV6-1	TRBJ2-1	.	.	CASTGVVEQFF	TGTGCCAGCACCGGCGTTGTTGAGCAGTTCTTC
TRBV24-1	TRBJ2-3	.	many	CATNAGRTDTQYF	TGTGCCACCAACGCAGGCCGCACAGATACGCAGTATTTT
TRBV9	TRBJ2-3	TRBD1	many	CASSVATGDTDTQYF	TGTGCCAGCAGCGTAGCTACAGGGGACACAGATACGCAGTATTTT
TRBV25-1	TRBJ2-1	.	many	CASSETPDNEQFF	TGTGCCAGCAGTGAGACTCCGGACAATGAGCAGTTCTTC
TRBV19	TRBJ1-4	TRBD1	few	CASSLPQDRGVEKLFF	TGTGCCAGTAGTCTCCCCCAGGACAGGGGAGTCGAAAAACTGTTTTTT
TRBV12-3/TRBV12-4	TRBJ2-2	TRBD2	many	CATTGTSGFGELFF	TGTGCCACCACCGGGACTAGCGGGTTCGGGGAGCTGTTTTTT
TRBV7-3	TRBJ1-1	.	many	CASSVTTNTEAFF	TGTGCCAGCAGCGTAACCACGAACACTGAAGCTTTCTTT
TRBV5-1	TRBJ2-7	TRBD1	many	CASSSGTGADEQYF	TGCGCCAGCAGCTCCGGGACAGGGGCCGACGAGCAGTACTTC
TRBV5-5	TRBJ1-4	.	many	CASSSTGQRNEKLFF	TGTGCCAGCAGCTCTACGGGTCAGCGGAATGAAAAACTGTTTTTT
TRBV9	TRBJ2-7	TRBD2	once	CASSPKIAGDFYEQYF	TGTGCCAGCAGCCCGAAAATAGCGGGAGACTTCTACGAGCAGTACTTC
TRBV28	TRBJ2-3	TRBD2	.	CASSSPGLAPDTQYF	TGTGCCAGCAGTTCCCCCGGACTAGCTCCAGATACGCAGTATTTT
TRBV9	TRBJ1-2	TRBD1	.	CASSPRGGANYGYTF	TGTGCCAGCAGCCCTCGAGGGGGCGCTAACTATGGCTACACCTTC
TRBV20-1	TRBJ1-1	.	.	CSASSPRGGTFRSEAFF	TGCAGTGCTAGTAGCCCACGGGGGGGAACTTTTAGGAGTGAAGCTTTCTTT
TRBV5-1	TRBJ1-6	.	few	CASSPGEGGWNSPLHF	TGCGCCAGCAGCCCGGGGGAGGGGGGATGGAACTCACCCCTCCACTTT
TRBV9	TRBJ2-3	.	many	CASSPPAEGGATDTQYF	TGTGCCAGCAGCCCACCAGCTGAAGGTGGGGCAACAGATACGCAGTATTTT
TRBV7-3	TRBJ1-1	.	many	CASSSWEGPKNTEAFF	TGTGCCAGCAGCTCATGGGAGGGACCAAAGAACACTGAAGCTTTCTTT
TRBV7-9	TRBJ2-5	TRBD1	many	CASSLDLDRVETQYF	TGTGCCAGCAGCTTAGACCTCGACAGGGTAGAGACCCAGTACTTC
TRBV7-9	TRBJ2-1	TRBD2	many	CASSFGLAGGNNEQFF	TGTGCCAGCAGCTTCGGACTAGCGGGGGGGAACAATGAGCAGTTCTTC
TRBV28	TRBJ1-1	.	many	CATLEVTEAFF	TGTGCCACCCTTGAAGTCACTGAAGCTTTCTTT
TRBV5-1	TRBJ2-5	TRBD2	many	CASSFGLAGVLEETQYF	TGCGCCAGCAGCTTCGGACTAGCGGGGGTATTGGAAGAGACCCAGTACTTC
TRBV7-2	TRBJ1-5	.	many	CASSSGDASQPQHF	TGTGCCAGCAGCTCAGGGGACGCCAGTCAGCCCCAGCATTTT
TRBV3-1	TRBJ2-7	.	.	CASSQVNPSVGEQYF	TGTGCCAGCAGCCAAGTAAACCCGTCAGTGGGGGAGCAGTACTTC
TRBV10-1	TRBJ2-2	.	.	CAGPPEGHGELFF	TGCGCCGGCCCCCCGGAGGGTCACGGGGAGCTGTTTTTT
TRBV2	TRBJ2-1	.	many	CASSLRADYNEQFF	TGTGCCAGCAGTCTCCGCGCAGACTACAATGAGCAGTTCTTC
TRBV29-1	TRBJ2-7	.	many	CSARGTQTYEQYF	TGCAGCGCGCGGGGGACACAGACCTACGAGCAGTACTTC